Listed below are T cell receptor beta chains from one sample, sequenced in a study. TCRdb redid the calling of the 5' RACE reads with MiXCR, one entry per CDR3 protein. The table includes roughly 64,000 distinct CDR3 sequences, about 20% detected once. The sequenced sample consisted of memory CD4+ T cells sorted from a lymph node. Receptors originate from a female donor with breast cancer. Both conserved end residues are part of each CDR3. The order of the fields is V gene, J gene, CDR3 protein.

V gene: TRBV5-1
J gene: TRBJ2-3
CDR3 protein: CASSRVGGADTQYF

V gene: TRBV20-1
J gene: TRBJ2-3
CDR3 protein: CSARKAETSGITDTQYF

V gene: TRBV4-3
J gene: TRBJ1-1
CDR3 protein: CASSQGGKDRVTGEAFF

V gene: TRBV5-1
J gene: TRBJ1-2
CDR3 protein: CASSFDSPNYGYTF

V gene: TRBV6-5
J gene: TRBJ1-2
CDR3 protein: CATLTANGYTF

V gene: TRBV25-1
J gene: TRBJ2-7
CDR3 protein: CASSESGSDELYF

V gene: TRBV10-3
J gene: TRBJ2-3
CDR3 protein: CAINKGQGAADTQYF

V gene: TRBV4-2
J gene: TRBJ1-2
CDR3 protein: CASGQSGQGNYGYTF

V gene: TRBV5-6
J gene: TRBJ1-3
CDR3 protein: CASSSWTVSSGNTIYF

V gene: TRBV28
J gene: TRBJ2-6
CDR3 protein: CASSSPGDRGLVAF

V gene: TRBV2
J gene: TRBJ1-6
CDR3 protein: CASSEGLEISPLHF

V gene: TRBV6-6
J gene: TRBJ1-5
CDR3 protein: CASSLGVVGNQPQHF

V gene: TRBV6-5
J gene: TRBJ2-1
CDR3 protein: CASSYGQRGSNEQFF

V gene: TRBV5-1
J gene: TRBJ1-2
CDR3 protein: CASSPDRGHGYTF

V gene: TRBV5-1
J gene: TRBJ2-5
CDR3 protein: CASSLELVAGATQETQYF

V gene: TRBV20-1
J gene: TRBJ2-3
CDR3 protein: CSARVEGDPDTQYF

V gene: TRBV7-2
J gene: TRBJ2-1
CDR3 protein: CASSLVRGQGANEQFF

V gene: TRBV7-2
J gene: TRBJ2-3
CDR3 protein: CATAERGIEADTQYF

V gene: TRBV12-3/TRBV12-4
J gene: TRBJ1-3
CDR3 protein: CTSNTLRGSGNTIYF

V gene: TRBV20-1
J gene: TRBJ2-3
CDR3 protein: CSASTCGSSDTQYF

V gene: TRBV20-1
J gene: TRBJ1-1
CDR3 protein: CSARGVGVLEAFF

V gene: TRBV20-1
J gene: TRBJ2-3
CDR3 protein: CSAPPPSGVDTQYF

V gene: TRBV24-1
J gene: TRBJ1-2
CDR3 protein: CAASDYNRDYGYTF

V gene: TRBV5-1
J gene: TRBJ2-3
CDR3 protein: CASSFSTSTDTQYF

V gene: TRBV7-3
J gene: TRBJ2-1
CDR3 protein: CASSPTGREQFF

V gene: TRBV20-1
J gene: TRBJ1-6
CDR3 protein: CSASVTGQGSSPLHF

V gene: TRBV3-1
J gene: TRBJ2-1
CDR3 protein: CASGPTTYNEQFF

V gene: TRBV6-2/TRBV6-3
J gene: TRBJ1-5
CDR3 protein: CASSSLGAQPF

V gene: TRBV6-5
J gene: TRBJ1-2
CDR3 protein: CASSNSARESF

V gene: TRBV12-3/TRBV12-4
J gene: TRBJ1-1
CDR3 protein: CASSLGGMNTEAFF